This entry concerns a single TCR beta chain. What it binds is unknown. This specimen comes from a study of long-term antiretroviral therapy in people with HIV. Background on the study: The 2015 recommendation for immediate ART came about a decade after the earliest samples.

Assay version v3.0 of immunoSEQ was used, and it was run at survey level. Sequencing used immunoSEQ multiplex PCR; TCRdb keeps in-frame clones, though not all of them. There are around 29,000 clones in the sample; 80% occur only once, and approximately 7.2% lies in the top ten. Study-level findings and limits: Among HIV repertoires, CDR3 length ranges were narrower than those of controls. Although diversity increased after ART, it remained lower than in transplant donor controls.

This TCR was sampled from a man aged 35 to 55 with HIV. The specimen comprised unsorted PBMCs, sampled 0.3 years after starting antiretroviral therapy.

CDR3 residues: CASSATGTKPYEQYF. Written as DNA, the CDR3 is TGTGCCAGCAGCGCCACCGGGACTAAACCTTACGAGCAGTACTTC. The rearrangement joins TRBV9 to TRBJ2-7, with 7 bases that match TRBD2. Germline V gene lookup returns CDR1 SGDLS and CDR2 YYNGEE. The junction had 10 bases not matched to a gene; V was cut back by 3 bases and J by 4 bases. The CDR3 runs 15 residues.